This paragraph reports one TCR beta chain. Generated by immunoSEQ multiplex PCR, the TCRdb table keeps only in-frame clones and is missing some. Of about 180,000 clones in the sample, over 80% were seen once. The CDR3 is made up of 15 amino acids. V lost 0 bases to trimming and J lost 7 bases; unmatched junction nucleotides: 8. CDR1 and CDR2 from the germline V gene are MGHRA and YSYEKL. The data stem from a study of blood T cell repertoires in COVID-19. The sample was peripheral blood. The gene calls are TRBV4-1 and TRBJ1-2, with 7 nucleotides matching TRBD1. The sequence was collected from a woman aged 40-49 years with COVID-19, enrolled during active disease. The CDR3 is CASSQELATGSGYTF. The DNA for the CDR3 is TGCGCCAGCAGCCAAGAACTTGCGACAGGGTCTGGCTACACCTTC.